These 29 T cell receptor beta chains were all obtained from the same sample, sequenced in a study of Ad26.COV2.S vaccination and SARS-CoV-2 variants. Profiled with immunoSEQ multiplex PCR; TCRdb holds only in-frame clones, not every one. The table lists a few hundred thousand clones, about 90% of them singletons, with 5.5% in the top ten. Treatment reported: some 19 received Ad26.COV2.S at low or high dose, single or two shots; 5 received placebo; per-sample allocation not given. The study sampled participants on day 63 after the first vaccine or placebo injection. The sample here was peripheral blood, taken in a trial of Ad26.COV2.S vaccine versus placebo. These receptors all stem from a person aged 18-65 years who received the Ad26.COV2.S COVID-19 vaccine or a placebo.

V is TRBV19 and J is TRBJ1-2; possibly TRBD1 for D (6 bases). Germline-derived CDR1 and CDR2 are LNHDA and SQIVND (reference sequence). This CDR3 comprises 14 residues. V lost 6 bases to trimming and J lost 2 bases, with 13 bases between them. The CDR3 nucleotides read TGTGCCAGTAGGGCAGGGGAGGAGAACTATGGCTACACCTTC. It encodes CASRAGEENYGYTF.

The CDR3 nucleotides are TGTGCCAGTAATCGGGAGATCGGGACCGGGGAGCTGTTTTTT. Residues: CASNREIGTGELFF. The genes are TRBV28 and TRBJ2-2; D possibly corresponds to TRBD2 (6 bases). The germline V gene has CDR1 MDHEN and CDR2 SYDVKM. The CDR3 spans 14 residues. Trimming pared 9 bases from V and 5 bases from J, leaving 16 bases between.

This clone was counted a single time. This rearrangement joins TRBV7-9 to TRBJ2-1; 7 positions agree with TRBD2. The V gene end was trimmed by 7 bases and the J gene end by 4 bases; junction bases not matched to a gene: 16. The germline CDR1 and CDR2 sequences are SEHNR and FQNEAQ (reference sequence). The CDR3 has 17 residues. CDR3 in amino acids: CASTSGSRTRIYNEQFF. Written as DNA, the CDR3 is TGTGCCAGCACCTCTGGAAGTAGGACTAGGATATACAATGAGCAGTTCTTC.

The chain is built from TRBV6-5 and TRBJ2-7; 10 positions agree with TRBD1. The CDR3 has 14 amino acids. Germline CDR1 reads MNHEY; CDR2 reads SVGAGI. J was trimmed by 4 bases and V by 8 bases; bases with no gene match: 8. The CDR3 bases are TGTGCCAGCGGGGTGGGACAGGGGCCGTACGAGCAGTACGTC. Encoded protein: CASGVGQGPYEQYV.

The CDR3 protein is CASRKVEGDISYTF. DNA of the CDR3: TGTGCCAGCAGGAAGGTGGAAGGGGACATAAGCTACACCTTC. The genes are TRBV28 and TRBJ1-2; perhaps TRBD1 as D (6 bases). CDR1 and CDR2 from the germline V gene are MDHEN and SYDVKM. The CDR3 has 14 residues. The ends were cut back, 6 bases at V and 9 bases at J, with 20 bases in the middle.

This clone has a single count. The chain links TRBV5-1 to TRBJ2-1; 8 bases are a match to TRBD2. V shed 4 bases and J 0 bases; nucleotides not matched to a gene: 9. The CDR3 length is 17 residues. Germline lookup yields CDR1 SGHRS and CDR2 YFSETQ. CDR3 nucleotides: TGCGCCAGCAGCACGAGACCCCGGGGGGGCTCCTACAATGAGCAGTTCTTC. It is translated as CASSTRPRGGSYNEQFF. Variable domain in full (rest from reference TRBV5-1 and TRBJ2-1): KAGVTQTPRYLIKTRGQQVTLSCSPISGHRSVSWYQQTPGQGLQFLFEYFSETQRNKGNFPGRFSGRQFSNSRSEMNVSTLELGDSALYLCASSTRPRGGSYNEQFFGPGTRLTVL.

This chain joins TRBV25-1 and TRBJ2-4; D call uncertain. Deletions cut 1 base from V and 0 bases from J, with 7 bases between. The CDR3 spans 15 residues. Looked up from germline, CDR1 is MGHDK and CDR2 is SYGVNS. This chain's CDR3 is CASSESVLAKNIQYF. CDR3 in DNA: TGTGCCAGCAGTGAATCCGTCCTAGCCAAAAACATTCAGTACTTC.

This chain connects TRBV11-3 to TRBJ2-7; TRBD1 aligns across 8 bases. The length of the CDR3 is 14 residues. The J segment lost 3 bases and the V segment lost 3 bases, leaving 4 bases of the junction unmatched. The germline gives CDR1 SGHNT, CDR2 YENEEA. The CDR3 protein is CASSFRGQGYEQYF. The CDR3 DNA reads TGTGCCAGCAGCTTCCGTGGACAGGGCTACGAGCAGTACTTC.

V gene TRBV5-4 combines with J gene TRBJ2-3; tentative D call: TRBD1 (5 bases). The CDR3 extends over 16 amino acids. In germline, CDR1 is SGHNT, CDR2 YYREEE (reference sequence). Trimming took off 2 bases at V and 0 bases at J, with 13 bases between the two ends. CDR3 DNA: TGTGCCAGCAGCTTAGGAGAGCAGGGAAGCACAGATACGCAGTATTTT. This codes for CASSLGEQGSTDTQYF.

For the CDR3, the DNA is TGTGCCAGCAGCTTCGGGGGCGGCACTGAAGCTTTCTTT. It encodes CASSFGGGTEAFF. The chain is built from TRBV7-3 and TRBJ1-1; D might be TRBD1 (6 bases). This CDR3 comprises 13 residues. The germline CDR1 and CDR2 sequences are SGHTA and FQGTGA. Trimming cost V 3 bases and J 4 bases, with 9 bases left between them. Drawing the rest from reference TRBV7-3 and TRBJ1-1, the complete variable domain is GAGVSQTPSNKVTEKGKYVELRCDPISGHTALYWYRQSLGQGPEFLIYFQGTGAADDSGLPNDRFFAVRPEGSVSTLKIQRTERGDSAVYLCASSFGGGTEAFFGQGTRLTVV.

The rearrangement joins TRBV5-6 to TRBJ2-2; D possibly corresponds to TRBD1 (5 bases). V was shortened by 3 bases and J by 1 base, with 13 bases between the two germline ends. There are 16 residues in the CDR3. Germline values: CDR1 SGHDT, CDR2 YYEEEE. CDR3 residues: CASSSDSNRNTGELFF. Here the CDR3 DNA reads TGTGCCAGCAGCTCCGACAGCAATAGGAACACCGGGGAGCTGTTTTTT.

Concerning this clone: The same CDR3 can be traced to other DNA sequences in this sample. V gene TRBV4-1 combines with J gene TRBJ1-5, with D perhaps TRBD1 (6 bases). This CDR3 has 14 residues. Germline V lookup: CDR1 MGHRA, CDR2 YSYEKL. V was pared by 4 bases and J by 4 bases, with 11 bases between. As DNA, the CDR3 is TGCGCCAGCAGCCCCAGAACAGGGAATCAGCCCCAGCATTTT. The encoded protein is CASSPRTGNQPQHF.

J is TRBJ1-1 and V is TRBV14; D not resolved. The CDR3 is made up of 12 amino acids. V gave up 4 bases and J gave up 6 bases, with 9 bases separating them. From germline, CDR1 is SGHDN and CDR2 FVKESK. This CDR3 reads CASSPSTPEAFF. DNA for the CDR3: TGTGCCAGCAGCCCCAGCACACCTGAAGCTTTCTTT.

About this clone: Other DNA sequences in the same sample also yield this CDR3. This sequence joins TRBV12-3 or TRBV12-4 and TRBJ1-1, with D hard to call. The germline V and J ends were trimmed by 1 base and 1 base, with 4 bases remaining between them. There are 13 residues in the CDR3. CDR3 sequence: CASSLGANTEAFF. The DNA for the CDR3 is TGTGCCAGCAGTTTAGGGGCGAACACTGAAGCTTTCTTT.

The chain has TRBV12-5 and TRBJ2-1; 8 positions agree with TRBD2. Germline CDR1 reads LGHNT; CDR2 reads FRNRAP. The trim removed 7 bases at V and 12 bases at J, leaving 11 bases unmatched. The CDR3 consists of 13 residues. Here the CDR3 DNA reads TGTGCTAGTGTCCCCCCGGGGGGGAACTGGCAGTTCTTC. Translated: CASVPPGGNWQFF.

This clone was found once. The rearrangement joins TRBV27 to TRBJ1-2; D is unclear. V was trimmed by 0 bases and J by 8 bases, leaving 13 bases between them. CDR3 size: 14 residues. CDR1 is MNHEY, CDR2 SMNVEV, per germline (reference sequence). CDR3 DNA: TGTGCCAGCAGTTTATCGAAGGGTTTGATAGGCTACACCTTC. Its protein product is CASSLSKGLIGYTF.

This chain uses TRBV7-2 with TRBJ1-1; 8 bases align to TRBD1. The V and J ends lost 1 base and 2 bases, in that order; junction bases with no gene match: 3. CDR3 size: 15 residues. CDR1 is SGHTA, CDR2 FQGNSA, per germline. The CDR3 loop reads CASSLVGQGNTEAFF. CDR3 nucleotides: TGTGCCAGCAGCTTAGTTGGACAGGGTAACACTGAAGCTTTCTTT.

J is TRBJ2-1 and V is TRBV5-1; D not certain. This CDR3 is built from 14 residues. CDR1 is SGHRS, CDR2 YFSETQ, per germline. V gave up 0 bases and J gave up 1 base, with 5 bases separating them. CDR3 protein: CASSLGISYNEQFF. CDR3 coding DNA: TGCGCCAGCAGCTTGGGGATTTCCTACAATGAGCAGTTCTTC.

This clone has more than one count but fewer than ten. V usage is TRBV27 and J usage is TRBJ1-1; tentative D call: TRBD1 (5 bases). The germline V gene has CDR1 MNHEY and CDR2 SMNVEV (reference sequence). Trimming cost V 7 bases and J 7 bases, with 22 bases left between them. The CDR3 is 15 amino acids. As DNA, the CDR3 is TGTGCCAGCATTTTGAGGGGAAGGTATGAGCATGAAGCTTTCTTT. Translation gives CASILRGRYEHEAFF.

The chain couples TRBV29-1 to TRBJ1-1; TRBD1 agrees at 9 bases. Looked up from germline, CDR1 is SQVTM and CDR2 is ANQGSEA. V was clipped by 5 bases and J by 1 base; unmatched bases: 5. The CDR3 is made up of 14 amino acids. This CDR3 reads CSVSQTGGNTEAFF. The CDR3 nucleotides read TGCAGCGTTTCTCAGACAGGGGGGAACACTGAAGCTTTCTTT.

This clone was recorded a few times. The chain recombines TRBV4-1 with TRBJ1-1, with TRBD1 matching over 7 bases. Germline CDR1 is MGHRA and CDR2 is YSYEKL. There are 18 residues in the CDR3. Losses at the gene ends were 0 bases for V and 5 bases for J; bases not matched to a gene: 15. The DNA for the CDR3 is TGCGCCAGCAGCCAAGATATTAGGGGGCCCCCCCAAGGGACTGAAGCTTTCTTT. Its protein product is CASSQDIRGPPQGTEAFF.

With respect to this clone: This same CDR3 is encoded by further DNA sequences in the sample. The chain links TRBV19 to TRBJ1-2, with no clear D. Deletions cut 2 bases from V and 1 base from J, with 5 bases between. CDR3 length equals 13 residues. In germline, CDR1 is LNHDA, CDR2 SQIVND (reference sequence). CDR3 amino acids: CASSIPGNYGYTF. As DNA, the CDR3 is TGTGCCAGTAGTATACCCGGTAACTATGGCTACACCTTC.

The V call is TRBV19, the J call TRBJ1-2; possibly TRBD1 for D (5 bases). The CDR3 covers 14 residues. The germline gives CDR1 LNHDA, CDR2 SQIVND (reference sequence). Trimming left V 3 bases short and J 4 bases short, with 12 bases between. Written as DNA, the CDR3 is TGTGCCAGTAGTATGGGGTGGGACCTCTATGGCTACACCTTC. Translation gives CASSMGWDLYGYTF.

The chain couples TRBV9 to TRBJ2-1; 7 bases line up with TRBD1. V lost 2 bases to trimming and J lost 5 bases; unmatched junction nucleotides: 7. Germline V gene lookup returns CDR1 SGDLS and CDR2 YYNGEE. The CDR3 is made up of 15 amino acids. Here the CDR3 reads CASSVGQAIDNEQFF. CDR3 in DNA: TGTGCCAGCAGCGTCGGACAGGCAATAGACAATGAGCAGTTCTTC.

The CDR3 DNA reads TGTGCCAGCAGTTTAGCGGGGAACGACGAGCAGTACTTC. Translation: CASSLAGNDEQYF. The chain carries TRBV12-3 or TRBV12-4 and TRBJ2-7; D is unresolved. V gave up 0 bases and J gave up 5 bases, with 8 bases separating them. The CDR3 is 13 residues long.

This clone was found a few times. The CDR3, as DNA: TGTGCCAGCAGCCCCGATTCAGCCGGAAACACCATATATTTT. Translation gives CASSPDSAGNTIYF. The chain employs TRBV9 and TRBJ1-3, with D unclear. CDR1 is SGDLS and CDR2 is YYNGEE in the germline V gene. Trimming removed 4 bases at V and 4 bases at J, with 12 bases between. The CDR3 has 14 amino acids. Supplemented by reference TRBV9 and TRBJ1-3, the full variable domain reads DSGVTQTPKHLITATGQRVTLRCSPRSGDLSVYWYQQSLDQGLQFLIQYYNGEERAKGNILERFSAQQFPDLHSELNLSSLELGDSALYFCASSPDSAGNTIYFGEGSWLTVV.

The V call is TRBV14, the J call TRBJ2-5; TRBD2 is a possible D gene (5 bases). The V and J ends lost 4 bases and 5 bases respectively, with 14 bases between them. This CDR3 has 14 residues. The germline V gene encodes CDR1 SGHDN and CDR2 FVKESK. CDR3 bases: TGTGCCAGCAGCCTTCACAGCGGCGTGGAGACCCAGTACTTC. Its protein product is CASSLHSGVETQYF.

The J gene is TRBJ2-4, the V gene TRBV28; TRBD2 matches 9 bases. The CDR3 contains 14 residues. CDR1 and CDR2 from the germline V gene are MDHEN and SYDVKM. The V and J ends lost 8 bases and 5 bases, in that order; junction bases with no gene match: 7. The CDR3 bases are TGTGCCAGCGTTAGCGGGAGCACTGAAAACATTCAGTACTTC. Amino acid sequence: CASVSGSTENIQYF. Full variable domain (remainder filled in from reference TRBV28 and TRBJ2-4): DVKVTQSSRYLVKRTGEKVFLECVQDMDHENMFWYRQDPGLGLRLIYFSYDVKMKEKGDIPEGYSVSREKKERFSLILESASTNQTSMYLCASVSGSTENIQYFGAGTRLSVL.

V usage is TRBV7-9 and J usage is TRBJ2-5; 12 bases line up with TRBD2. J was trimmed by 2 bases and V by 7 bases; bases with no gene match: 11. Germline loops: CDR1 SEHNR, CDR2 FQNEAQ (reference sequence). The CDR3 has 17 amino acids. The CDR3 DNA reads TGTGCCAGCATCTCCGGACTAGCGGGGAGCTTACAAGAGACCCAGTACTTC. Translating gives CASISGLAGSLQETQYF.